The entry below gives a single TCR beta chain sequence along with its context. Its antigen target is currently unknown. A read error may explain this, as a much larger clone is one base away. This record comes from a study of molecular identifiers for immune sequencing clone quantification (dated by TCRdb to 2016 to 2018). With respect to the entire study: For a replicate experiment, RNA from approximately 20,000 or 100,000 naive CD8 T cells was divided into five aliquots, and four of the five aliquots were sequenced. This methods study benchmarked molecular-identifier clustering-based TCR repertoire sequencing (MIDCIRS) and TCR RNA copy counting, using CD8 T cells to do so.

Library creation used PCR. The reads were generated on a NextSeq 500. Bulk TCR libraries were prepared as previously described, using TCR primers listed in Table S5. Purification of total RNA was performed with the Qiagen AllPrep DNA/RNA kit. Before any analysis, reads coming from multiple sequencing runs of the same library were combined into one pool. The paper's processing steps were these. Reads were retained only if the reads had an exact TCR constant sequence, and the retained reads were trimmed to 150 nt and grouped according to their 12-nt molecular barcodes. Reads in each barcode group were sub-clustered using a 15% Levenshtein threshold, and a quality-weighted consensus sequence was built for each RNA molecule. Non-functional sequences were discarded, and so were lower-count sequences lying one edit away from another sequence. On the basis of fitting two negative binomial distributions, barcode sub-clusters with fewer than 20% of the maximum read count were discarded. The public reads were reanalyzed by TCRdb: fastp trimming at Q25, MiXCR alignment, in-frame beta chains only. Rows with one shared CDR3 protein collapse into an entry with the most common genes and DNA. TCRdb's processing, not the study's, gives the V and J calls here. The sample table contains under 350,000 distinct CDR3 sequences; only one count was recorded for roughly 24% of them. The leading ten clones occupy 0.65% to 0.75% of the sample.

Libraries of naive CD8 T cells were built from anywhere between about 17,000 and 1,000,000 sorted cells, with 10%, 30% or 50% of the purified RNA used. Naive CD8 T cells were FACS-sorted as CD8+CD4-CCR7+CD45RA+ on a BD FACSAria II into RLT Plus buffer. To test detection sensitivity, Jurkat RNA equivalent to more than 8 TCR copies was spiked into samples of about 19,000-1,000,000 naive CD8 T cells. Enrichment of CD8 T cells was performed with RosetteSep CD8+ T Cell Enrichment Cocktail and Ficoll-Paque, after which ACK red cell lysis was carried out. Study-wide conclusions, independent of this receptor: A single cell's worth of spiked-in Jurkat TCR RNA was reported detectable even among 750,000 to 1,000,000 naive CD8 T cells. In CMV-specific effector cells, clones with more than 20 RNA copies contained over 99% of molecules, whereas in naive cells such clones contained under 1% of molecules. When barcode sub-clustering was omitted, TCR diversity was inflated by chimeric consensus sequences, with chimeras reaching as high as 47%. Naive libraries contained spiked-in Jurkat TCR RNA (roughly 10 copies' worth), which is not part of the donor repertoire. Modeling estimated 2.5 to 3.5 recovered TCR RNA copies per cell, compared with about ten by digital PCR, which implies about 30% capture efficiency. Highly expanded clone sizes could be underestimated because identical TCR molecules may share a barcode.

Material: naive CD8+ T cells from blood, with Jurkat cell RNA spiked in. The cell subset or site label on this specimen signifies: FACS-sorted CD8+CD4-CCR7+CD45RA+ naive T cells. This sequence was found in a human donor in good health. Some libraries in this study had Jurkat cell RNA spiked in.

The bases read TGTGCCAGCAGTTACGAGGAGGGCGGCCCCGAGCAGTACTTC. This gives the protein CASSYEEGGPEQYF. The chain was built from TRBV6-5 and TRBJ2-7; the D segment could be TRBD2, given 6 matching bases. Counted from cysteine to phenylalanine, this CDR3 has 14 amino acids. The sequence is cut down to CDR3 DNA, 42 bases in frame from base 1. The junction shows trimming of 2 bases on V and 6 bases on J, plus 14 bases between the germline ends. As encoded in the germline V gene, CDR1 is MNHEY while CDR2 is SVGAGI.